Below, 2 T cell receptor beta chains from the same sample are listed, as sequenced in a study of Graves' ophthalmopathy and Graves' hyperthyroidism. Using RNA transcripts, the TCR beta CDR3 regions were amplified. Second-round multiplex PCR followed a first-round RT-PCR using HTBI primers. TCRdb called the multiplex PCR reads again in MiXCR, with one record for every CDR3 protein. This repertoire shows more than 1,000,000 distinct CDR3 sequences, less than 45% found once; its top ten account for approximately 10%. Sequenced material: peripheral blood or thyroid tissue (not recorded which). These receptor sequences come from an adult man with Graves' hyperthyroidism.

Many counts were recorded for this clonotype. V usage is TRBV2 and J usage is TRBJ1-4, with D possibly being TRBD1 (5 bases). The CDR3 consists of 15 residues. The germline V and J ends were trimmed by 7 bases and 7 bases, with 19 bases remaining between them. CDR1 is SNHLY and CDR2 is FYNNEI in the germline V gene. Here the CDR3 DNA reads TGTGCCAGCAAAGACCTTGGGGCCGTTGGTGAAAAACTGTTTTTT. Protein product: CASKDLGAVGEKLFF. The whole variable domain, filled in from reference TRBV2 and TRBJ1-4, reads EPEVTQTPSHQVTQMGQEVILRCVPISNHLYFYWYRQILGQKVEFLVSFYNNEISEKSEIFDDQFSVERPDGSNFTLKIRSTKLEDSAMYFCASKDLGAVGEKLFFGSGTQLSVL.

A word on this clonotype: This may be a read error: a much more frequent sequence differs by one nucleotide. The final CDR3 position lacks the conserved phenylalanine or tryptophan, pointing to a likely read error. This chain joins TRBV10-3 and TRBJ1-1; no firm D call. The CDR3 spans 14 residues. Germline assignment: CDR1 ENHRY and CDR2 SYGVKD. For the CDR3, the DNA is TGTGCCAGCAGTCCGGCAGTAAAGAACACTGAAGCTTTCTCT. Its translation: CASSPAVKNTEAFS.